The clone carrying this T cell receptor beta chain was counted between two and nine times. Documented time point: patch test 1, 2 weeks after DPC sensitization. Treatment reported: therapeutic diphenylcyclopropenone sensitization with weekly scalp DPC. One entry per CDR3 protein, called by TCRdb with MiXCR from the RACE reads. The table shows over 75,000 distinct CDR3 sequences, with roughly 7.2% occurring only once. This sample stems from a study of human T cells and chemical hapten exposure. This receptor was obtained from a woman aged 30 to 39 with alopecia areata. Some clones in this sample may be carry-over from other donors' samples. The specimen comprised whole blood, sampled in connection with sensitization to the hapten diphenylcyclopropenone (DPC).

Here the CDR3 reads CASSSSTGGVYEQYF. In DNA, the CDR3 is TGTGCCAGCAGCTCCTCGACAGGGGGAGTCTACGAGCAGTACTTC. J is TRBJ2-7 and V is TRBV5-4; 9 bases agree with TRBD1. There are 15 residues in the CDR3. Germline CDR1 is SGHNT and CDR2 is YYREEE (reference sequence). V shed 3 bases and J 3 bases; nucleotides not matched to a gene: 7. Combining the CDR3 with reference TRBV5-4 and TRBJ2-7 gives the whole variable domain ETGVTQSPTHLIKTRGQQVTLRCSSQSGHNTVSWYQQALGQGPQFIFQYYREEENGRGNFPPRFSGLQFPNYSSELNVNALELDDSALYLCASSSSTGGVYEQYFGPGTRLTVT.